This T cell receptor (beta chain) derives from a study of T cell responses to AZD1222 COVID-19 vaccine (dated by TCRdb to about 2021). About the full investigation: TCR sequencing covered more than 230 trial participants: approximately 200 given two doses of AZD1222 and 26 given two doses of MenACWY control vaccine. Trial participants were enrolled into age subgroups of 18-55, 56-69 and 70-plus years, which contained 148, 28 and 57 TCR-sequenced participants, respectively. The investigation overall reported the following: Nearly half of unique spike-specific TCRs reportedly recognized epitopes outside regions mutated in the B.1.351 and B.1.1.7 variants. After two AZD1222 doses, spike-specific TCR breadth and depth were significantly higher than at day 0 and than in MenACWY recipients. Participants were mostly white British, with more females than males. The authors suggested clonal diversity may have been underestimated. In the small 56-69-year group, the increase in depth fell short of significance, most likely because of low power. Only a handful of AZD1222 recipients were SARS-CoV-2 seropositive at baseline, limiting conclusions about previously exposed vaccinees. Because no day 14 peak-response samples were available, the repertoires could be characterized only after the peak T cell response. Vaccine-associated CD4 TCRs spanned the whole spike protein, with dominant responses in regions 160-218 and 743-854.

According to the study, the label for this sample's time point signals: about 28 days (+/-7) after the second vaccine dose. AZD1222 recipients whose second dose came at about 4 weeks and those whose second dose came at about 12 weeks were combined into one group, since spike-specific TCR depth and breadth did not differ between the two schedules. Samples from vaccinated people were obtained from the UK trials COV001 and COV002, which included a single-blind randomized controlled phase 2/3 trial of AZD1222 (ChAdOx1 nCoV-19) in healthy adults. For TCRbeta chain sequencing, PBMC samples from trial participants were taken at day 0 and at day 28 after the second dose. Regarding this clone: This clone's antigen is unknown. Base qualities are not provided; no much larger clone lies one nucleotide away.

The CDR3 regions of human TCRbeta chains were analyzed by immunosequencing. Per the original workflow: Repertoire TCRs were matched against a reference library of SARS-CoV-2-specific TCRs generated with the MIRA antigen-specificity platform. Breadth meant the fraction of unique TCRs that were SARS-CoV-2-associated, whereas depth meant the fraction of total T cells that were SARS-CoV-2-associated. Each spike-specific TCR was assigned to its reactive spike region and to a CD4 or CD8 class using the MIRA data. Log10-transformed breadth and depth values were compared by one-way ANOVA with Sidak's multiple comparisons tests. Drawn from immuneACCESS, this table holds only the in-frame rearrangements with V and J called that TCRdb kept. Clones are partly lost; checked studies trace under half to an unresolved V gene and leave the rest unexplained. For V, J and clone size, that table is used; D and trimming come from the DNA. The sample has around 120,000 clones on record, around nine tenths of them singletons. The top ten constitute 7.1% of the sample.

Based on the germline V gene (reference sequence), the CDR1 and CDR2 sequences are GTSNPN and SVGIG. The CDR3 starts with the cysteine, ends with the phenylalanine, and has 15 residues. The read is trimmed to its CDR3 DNA, 45 bases read in frame from base 1. V sheds 8 bases and J sheds 3 bases, leaving 22 bases between their ends. This sample comprised peripheral blood, obtained 28 days after the second AZD1222 dose. The sequence links TRBV30 to TRBJ1-1; the D gene cannot be resolved reliably. The clonotype was recovered from an adult who received the AZD1222 COVID-19 vaccine. The CDR3 region has the sequence CARSVVTAMDTEAFF. The DNA sequence reads TGTGCCCGAAGTGTAGTAACAGCCATGGACACTGAAGCTTTCTTT.